The entry that follows covers one T cell receptor (beta chain) sequence. The CDR3 consists of 13 residues. Germline V gives CDR1 MNHEY, CDR2 SVGAGI. The V end was cut by 6 bases, the J end by 5 bases, with 14 bases between. Source study methods: Reference gene primer amplification in the assay estimated nucleated cell counts. The protocol was immunoSEQ multiplex PCR, while the TCRdb copy is restricted to in-frame clones and leaves out a portion. Clone size and V and J calls were adopted from that table, with D and trimming inferred from the DNA. The table has around 260,000 clones, 86% seen once; the top ten hold under 2.5%. This entry belongs to a study of blood T cell repertoires in COVID-19. Across the whole study: Samples taken during acute and convalescent COVID-19 were collected in the United States, Italy and Spain. T cells, B-cell-depleted T cells, or PBMCs supplied cDNA or gDNA.

The source material was peripheral blood. The chain recombines TRBV6-5 with TRBJ2-7; D not resolved. The receptor was derived from a man under 40 with active or convalescent COVID-19. CDR3 protein: CASSLVDEDEQYF. CDR3 coding DNA: TGTGCCAGCAGCCTGGTGGATGAGGACGAGCAGTACTTC.